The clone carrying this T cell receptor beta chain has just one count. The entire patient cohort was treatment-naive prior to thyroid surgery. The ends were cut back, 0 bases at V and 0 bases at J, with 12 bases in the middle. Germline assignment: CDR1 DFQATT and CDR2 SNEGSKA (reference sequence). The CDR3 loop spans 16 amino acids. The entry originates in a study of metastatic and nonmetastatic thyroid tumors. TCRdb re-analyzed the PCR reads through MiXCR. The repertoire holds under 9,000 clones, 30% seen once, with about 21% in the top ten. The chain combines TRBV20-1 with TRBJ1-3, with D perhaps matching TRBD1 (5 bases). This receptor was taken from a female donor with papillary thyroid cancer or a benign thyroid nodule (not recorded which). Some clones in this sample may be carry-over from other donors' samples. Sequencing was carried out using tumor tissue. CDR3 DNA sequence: TGCAGTGCTAGAGATTACGGGGGAAGCTCTGGAAACACCATATATTTT. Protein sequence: CSARDYGGSSGNTIYF.